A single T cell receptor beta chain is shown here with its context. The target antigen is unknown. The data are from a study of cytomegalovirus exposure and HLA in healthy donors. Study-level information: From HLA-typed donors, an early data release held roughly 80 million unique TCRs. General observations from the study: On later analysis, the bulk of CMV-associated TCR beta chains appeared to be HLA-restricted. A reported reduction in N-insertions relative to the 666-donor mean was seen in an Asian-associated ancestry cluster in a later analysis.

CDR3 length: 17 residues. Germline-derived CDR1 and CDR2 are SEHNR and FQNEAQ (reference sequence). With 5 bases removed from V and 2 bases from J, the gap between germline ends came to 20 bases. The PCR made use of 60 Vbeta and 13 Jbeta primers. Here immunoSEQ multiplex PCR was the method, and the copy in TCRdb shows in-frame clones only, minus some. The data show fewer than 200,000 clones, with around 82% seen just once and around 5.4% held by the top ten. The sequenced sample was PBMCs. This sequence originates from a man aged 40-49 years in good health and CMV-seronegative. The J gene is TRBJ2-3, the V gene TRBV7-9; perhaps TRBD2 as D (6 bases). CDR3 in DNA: TGTGCCAGCAGCCCAATCCGGGACTCTTCCTTCACAGATACGCAGTATTTT. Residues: CASSPIRDSSFTDTQYF.